The clone carrying this T cell receptor beta chain is medium-sized. The read is 3 residues too short to cover the CDR3 end, so that end is filled in from the germline J gene. Other DNA sequences within the sample encode an identical CDR3. The record originates from a study of T cell clonality in common variable immunodeficiency. Each donor provided roughly 5 to 8 ml of heparinized whole blood. Generated by immunoSEQ multiplex PCR, the TCRdb table keeps only in-frame clones and is missing some. Altogether roughly 40,000 clones were found in the sample, and no singletons occur. This CDR3 region has 13 residues. Trimming cost V 2 bases and J 1 base, with 8 bases left between them. From germline, CDR1 is GTSNPN and CDR2 SVGIG (reference sequence).

The TCR originated in a person aged 18 to 70 in good health. The chain uses TRBV30 and TRBJ1-1; D call uncertain. What was sequenced was peripheral blood mononuclear cells. CDR3 residues: CAWSKGSNTEAFF. CDR3 DNA, as far as it was read: TGTGCCTGGAGTAAGGGTTCGAACACTGAA.